The 31 T cell receptor beta chains given below trace back to one sample, sequenced in a study of tumor and adjacent non-tumor tissue in lung cancer. No cell sorting was done before RNA was extracted from the tissue. TCRbeta libraries were built with three rounds of nested PCR, modified from ARM-PCR. TCRdb re-called the multiplex PCR reads through MiXCR, storing one row per CDR3 protein. Counted here are around 210,000 distinct CDR3 sequences, about 71% occurring once; the ten biggest clones make up around 25%. The sequencing input was lung tumor tissue. The receptors shown here come from a man aged 55 to 70 with non-small cell lung cancer.

Worth noting for this clonotype: The junction differs from germline at one of its ends, possibly a read error. V and J are TRBV6-5 and TRBJ1-1, with D possibly matching TRBD1 (6 bases). The CDR3 has 13 residues. Germline V gives CDR1 MNHEY, CDR2 SVGAGI. The CDR3 region has the DNA TGTGCCAGCAGGGCACATCGGGACACTCAAGCTTTCTTT. This translates into CASRAHRDTQAFF.

This clonotype was seen repeatedly, ten times or more. The chain couples TRBV10-1 to TRBJ2-2; 8 bases are a match to TRBD2. Germline V CDR1 and CDR2: WNHNN, SYGVQD (reference sequence). The ends lost 0 bases at V and 5 bases at J; junction bases unmatched: 8. This CDR3 comprises 17 residues. The chain's CDR3 is CASSESRGRKRTGELFF. The DNA for the CDR3 is TGCGCCAGCAGTGAGTCGCGCGGGAGGAAGAGAACCGGGGAGCTGTTTTTT.

Of note for this clonotype: The junction departs from germline at one end; a sequencing error may be responsible. The rearrangement joins TRBV12-5 to TRBJ1-1; D unclear. From germline, CDR1 is LGHNT and CDR2 FRNRAP. The CDR3 length is 14 residues. CDR3 nucleotides: TGTGATAGTGGTTTGTCCGGCCGGGGCACTGAAGCTTTCTTT. Amino acid sequence: CDSGLSGRGTEAFF.

A remark on this clonotype: One end of the junction is discordant with germline, which a read error may explain. CDR3 in DNA: TGTGCCTGGAGTACAGTGAGAATCGCGACTGGAGACACCACATATTTT. It encodes CAWSTVRIATGDTTYF. The V and J genes are TRBV30 and TRBJ1-3; D is undetermined. Germline V CDR1 and CDR2: GTSNPN, SVGIG (reference sequence). The CDR3 consists of 16 residues. Supplemented by reference TRBV30 and TRBJ1-3, the full variable domain reads SQTIHQWPATLVQPVGSPLSLECTVEGTSNPNLYWYRQAAGRGLQLLFYSVGIGQISSEVPQNLSASRPQDRQFILSSKKLLLSDSGFYLCAWSTVRIATGDTTYFGEGSWLTVV.

To note about this clonotype: One end of the junction fails to match germline, which may point to a read error. The chain joins TRBV5-1 to TRBJ2-2; D might be TRBD1 (7 bases). The CDR3 is 15 residues long. The germline CDR1 and CDR2 sequences are SGHRS and YFSETQ. As DNA, the CDR3 is TGCGCCAGCAGCTTAGGCGGGACAGACACCGGGGGGCTGTTTTTT. Amino acids: CASSLGGTDTGGLFF.

This clonotype was seen a few times. Germline and junction disagree at one end, which may indicate a read error. The chain has TRBV20-1 and TRBJ1-1; D is unresolved. CDR1 and CDR2 from the germline V gene are DFQATT and SNEGSKA (reference sequence). This CDR3 has 12 amino acids. The CDR3 nucleotides read TGCGGTGCTAAAAGAGGGAACACTGAAGCTTTCTTT. It yields the protein CGAKRGNTEAFF.

As concerns this clonotype: Its ends do not fully match the called genes, so a read error is possible. The chain uses TRBV5-4 and TRBJ1-2; possible D gene TRBD1, 6 bases. The germline V gene encodes CDR1 SGHNT and CDR2 YYREEE (reference sequence). The CDR3 extends over 13 amino acids. The CDR3 reads CVSSSGTSNGYNF. The DNA of the CDR3 is TGTGTCAGCAGCTCCGGGACATCTAATGGCTACAACTTC.

This clonotype was counted only a few times. V is TRBV10-3 and J is TRBJ2-7; 8 nucleotides match TRBD1. The CDR3 consists of 12 residues. From germline, CDR1 is ENHRY and CDR2 SYGVKD. The V segment lost 0 bases and the J segment 13 bases; nucleotides outside the gene matches: 5. The CDR3 sequence is CAISESGQEHYF. For the CDR3, the DNA is TGTGCCATCAGTGAGTCGGGACAGGAACACTACTTC.

Regarding this clonotype: One end of the junction fails to match germline, which may point to a read error. The rearrangement links TRBV11-1 to TRBJ1-1; 9 positions match TRBD1. The CDR3 is made up of 15 amino acids. The germline CDR1 and CDR2 sequences are SGHAT and FQDESV (reference sequence). CDR3 sequence: CVSRPEDRGLRQAFF. The CDR3 DNA is TGTGTCAGCAGACCCGAGGACAGGGGATTACGGCAAGCTTTCTTT.

This clonotype was detected many times. The chain carries TRBV29-1 and TRBJ1-2; TRBD1 matches at 7 bases. V lost 6 bases, J lost 7 bases, and 8 bases stayed unmatched. The CDR3 runs to 12 residues. From germline, CDR1 is SQVTM and CDR2 ANQGSEA. This CDR3 is CSVRQGTLGYTF. CDR3 DNA sequence: TGCAGCGTAAGACAGGGAACCCTTGGCTACACCTTC.

As concerns this clonotype: One end of the junction fails to match germline, which may point to a read error. The V and J genes are TRBV5-4 and TRBJ2-5; perhaps TRBD1 as D (5 bases). The CDR3 has 16 amino acids. The V gene's germline CDR1 is SGHNT and CDR2 YYREEE (reference sequence). The CDR3 region is CASSLEGRGIQVTQYF. CDR3 DNA sequence: TGTGCCAGCAGCTTGGAGGGTAGGGGTATACAAGTGACCCAGTACTTC.

For this clonotype: A clone one base away is much larger, so this may be a read error. The J gene is TRBJ2-7, the V gene TRBV13; D call uncertain. Germline V gene data show CDR1 as PRHDT and CDR2 as FYEKMQ (reference sequence). The CDR3 consists of 12 residues. DNA for the CDR3: TGTGCCAGCAGCTTAGCCAACAACGAGCACTACTTC. Its protein is CASSLANNEHYF.

At least ten counts were recorded for this clonotype. The V call is TRBV4-1, the J call TRBJ1-1; D unclear. V lost 0 bases to trimming and J lost 0 bases, with 5 bases between them. Germline-derived CDR1 and CDR2 are MGHRA and YSYEKL. The length of the CDR3 is 14 residues. CDR3 nucleotides: TGCGCCAGCAGCCAAGAAAAAATGAACACTGAAGCTTTCTTT. Residues: CASSQEKMNTEAFF.

A word on this clonotype: This may be a read error, as it is one base from a much larger clone. The V gene is TRBV11-2, the J gene TRBJ1-3; D is possibly TRBD1 (5 bases). Germline assignment: CDR1 SGHAT and CDR2 FQNNGV. The CDR3 totals 14 residues. CDR3 region: CASSLSTAGDTIYF. The DNA of the CDR3 is TGTGCCAGCAGCTTGTCGACAGCTGGAGACACCATATATTTT.

As concerns this clonotype: A much larger clone differs by one base, so this may be a read error. V gene TRBV20-1 combines with J gene TRBJ2-3, with 7 nucleotides matching TRBD2. The CDR3 extends over 14 amino acids. The V gene end was trimmed by 7 bases and the J gene end by 2 bases; junction bases not matched to a gene: 9. Germline assignment: CDR1 DFQATT and CDR2 SNEGSKA (reference sequence). The CDR3 spells CSGSTGTITDTQYF. Here the CDR3 DNA reads TGCAGTGGTTCGACCGGGACTATCACAGATACGCAGTATTTT.

In its sample, this clonotype was seen once. A read error may be the cause here, since a much bigger clone is one base away. The chain carries TRBV29-1 and TRBJ1-1; D is undetermined. The CDR3 has 13 amino acids. The germline V gene encodes CDR1 SQVTM and CDR2 ANQGSEA. The CDR3 nucleotides are TGCAGCGTGTCGACCGCATTGAACACTGACGCTTTCTTT. As protein: CSVSTALNTDAFF. Variable domain in full (rest from reference TRBV29-1 and TRBJ1-1): SAVISQKPSRDICQRGTSLTIQCQVDSQVTMMFWYRQQPGQSLTLIATANQGSEATYESGFVIDKFPISRPNLTFSTLTVSNMSPEDSSIYLCSVSTALNTDAFFGQGTRLTVV.

In the case of this clonotype: One base away lies a much larger clone, so this may be a sequencing read error. V usage is TRBV20-1 and J usage is TRBJ1-6, with a tentative D call TRBD1 (5 bases). The germline gives CDR1 DFQATT, CDR2 SNEGSKA (reference sequence). There are 12 residues in the CDR3. V was clipped by 6 bases and J by 14 bases, with 17 bases between them. CDR3 sequence: CSARGQRESLHF. The CDR3 nucleotides are TGCAGTGCGAGGGGCCAGCGTGAGTCCCTCCACTTT.

To note about this clonotype: A much larger clone differs from this one at a single base, so this may be a read error. The CDR3 region is CSARRGGSGSNVLTF. Written as DNA, the CDR3 is TGCAGTGCTAGGCGGGGCGGCTCTGGGTCCAACGTCCTGACTTTC. The chain recombines TRBV20-1 with TRBJ2-6; perhaps TRBD2 as D (6 bases). The V gene's germline CDR1 is DFQATT and CDR2 SNEGSKA (reference sequence). This CDR3 region has 15 residues.

As to this clonotype: The germline gene is not matched at one end of the junction; a read error may be the cause. The chain is built from TRBV20-1 and TRBJ1-1; D may be TRBD1 (6 bases). In germline, CDR1 is DFQATT, CDR2 SNEGSKA (reference sequence). The CDR3 totals 15 residues. Written as DNA, the CDR3 is TGCAGTGCGCCGTGGGGGGGGCGAGGGAACACTGAAGTTTTCTTT. It codes for CSAPWGGRGNTEVFF.

The CDR3 loop is CSARDMKGSSKRATQYF. CDR3 bases: TGCAGTGCTAGAGATATGAAGGGGTCTAGCAAGAGAGCGACCCAGTACTTC. This chain uses TRBV20-1 with TRBJ2-5; D assignment may be TRBD1 or TRBD2 (5 bases each). Germline V CDR1 and CDR2: DFQATT, SNEGSKA (reference sequence). The CDR3 loop spans 17 amino acids. V shed 0 bases and J shed 7 bases, with 24 bases lying between them.

Comments on this clonotype: Given a much more abundant clone one base away, this may be a read error. This rearrangement joins TRBV4-2 to TRBJ2-5, with D uncertain. V was pared by 0 bases and J by 1 base, with 12 bases between. Germline V gene lookup returns CDR1 LGHNA and CDR2 YNFKEQ. This CDR3 has 16 residues. Written as DNA, the CDR3 is TGTGCCAGCAGCCAAGAAACTTCACATGGCCAAGAGACCCAGTACTTC. Translating it yields CASSQETSHGQETQYF.

This clonotype was recorded only once. Possible read error: a much larger clone is one base away. The CDR3 spells CASSQDRLNSSLHF. CDR3 sequence (DNA): TGTGCCAGCAGCCAAGATCGACTAAATTCATCCCTCCACTTT. The J gene is TRBJ1-6, the V gene TRBV4-2, with unresolved D. Germline values: CDR1 LGHNA, CDR2 YNFKEQ. This CDR3 contains 14 residues.

The count of this clonotype is one. This chain connects TRBV28 to TRBJ1-5; weak D call: TRBD1 (6 bases). The V gene's germline CDR1 is MDHEN and CDR2 SYDVKM. The CDR3 is made up of 14 amino acids. Trimming took 6 bases from V and 6 from J, leaving 15 bases between them. Written as DNA, the CDR3 is TGTGCCAGCAGACCCTCGGGGGCGAGTCAGCCCCAGCATTTT. It is translated as CASRPSGASQPQHF.

In regard to this clonotype: This may come from a read error, since a much larger clone is one base off. This sequence joins TRBV12-3 or TRBV12-4 and TRBJ2-2, with TRBD1 matching 7 bases. The trim removed 8 bases at V and 7 bases at J, leaving 13 bases unmatched. This CDR3 has 15 residues. The CDR3 region has the DNA TGTGCCAGCTCTTCCCTGGACAGGCTTAGCGGGGAGCTGTTTTTT. Translating gives CASSSLDRLSGELFF.

This rearrangement joins TRBV30 to TRBJ2-7; D is unresolved. CDR1 and CDR2 from the germline V gene are GTSNPN and SVGIG (reference sequence). The CDR3 covers 12 residues. The V and J ends lost 7 bases and 2 bases respectively, with 12 bases between them. CDR3 bases: TGTGCCTCCCGGACGGAAACCTACGAGCAGTACTTC. Its protein is CASRTETYEQYF.

Of note for this clonotype: This may be a read error, as it is one base from a much larger clone. This chain uses TRBV6-1 with TRBJ1-5; TRBD1 is a possible D gene (5 bases). This CDR3 spans 15 amino acids. Germline V CDR1 and CDR2: MNHNS, SASEGT. CDR3 nucleotides: TGTGCCAGGAGTGGCGTTGGGACGCCGGACCAGCCCCAGCATTTT. Its translation: CARSGVGTPDQPQHF.

For this clonotype: A read error may produce the germline difference seen at one junction end. The chain couples TRBV6-6 to TRBJ2-5; 7 bases agree with TRBD2. This CDR3 has 15 amino acids. Germline V CDR1 and CDR2: MNHNY, SVGAGI (reference sequence). The CDR3 coding sequence is TGTGTCAGCAGTTACGGAGGCGGGAGTAAAGAGACCCAGTACTTC. Translated, it gives CVSSYGGGSKETQYF.

The V gene is TRBV4-3, the J gene TRBJ1-1, with D perhaps TRBD1 (5 bases). CDR3 length equals 16 residues. CDR1 LGHNA and CDR2 YSLEER come from the germline V gene. V dropped 0 bases and J dropped 1 base, with 12 bases sitting between them. The CDR3 region has the DNA TGCGCCAGCAGCCAAGATCGCGGGGCAGGGAACACTGAAGCTTTCTTT. Translating gives CASSQDRGAGNTEAFF.

The chain uses TRBV11-3 and TRBJ2-1; D unresolved. CDR3 length: 14 residues. The V gene's germline CDR1 is SGHNT and CDR2 YENEEA. The CDR3 bases are TGTACCAACAGCTTAGATACGATGGTGGATGAGCAGTTCTTC. It codes for CTNSLDTMVDEQFF. Variable domain in full (rest from reference TRBV11-3 and TRBJ2-1): EAGVVQSPRYKIIEKKQPVAFWCNPISGHNTLYWYLQNLGQGPELLIRYENEEAVDDSQLPKDRFSAERLKGVDSTLKIQPAELGDSAVYLCTNSLDTMVDEQFFGPGTRLTVL.

As regards this clonotype: A much larger clone differs from this one at a single base, so this may be a read error. This chain uses TRBV20-1 with TRBJ1-4, with TRBD1 as a possible D gene (6 bases). This CDR3 region has 15 residues. The V gene lost 6 bases and the J gene lost 6 bases, with 20 bases spanning the gap. CDR1 DFQATT and CDR2 SNEGSKA come from the germline V gene (reference sequence). In nucleotides, the CDR3 is TGCAGTGCAAGCGGAACCTGGGGGCGGGATGAAAAACTGTTTTTT. It is translated as CSASGTWGRDEKLFF.

This clonotype turned up a few times. The chain employs TRBV6-2 or TRBV6-3 and TRBJ2-3, with 7 positions matching TRBD2. The ends lost 5 bases at V and 6 bases at J; junction bases unmatched: 14. CDR1 and CDR2 from the germline V gene are MNHEY and SVGEGT. The CDR3 extends over 16 amino acids. Here the CDR3 reads CASSGPVGEGLDTQYF. CDR3 coding DNA: TGTGCCAGCAGTGGCCCGGTGGGGGAGGGCCTGGATACGCAGTATTTT.